Presented here are 27 T cell receptor beta chains from one specimen sequenced in a study of blood T cell repertoires in COVID-19. TCRdb's copy holds only in-frame clones and misses some; the assay was immunoSEQ multiplex PCR. The table shows about 200,000 clones, with 88% occurring only once. The specimen sequenced was peripheral blood. These receptors were collected from a man aged 18 to 30 with active or convalescent COVID-19.

The chain has TRBV11-2 and TRBJ2-5; possibly TRBD2 for D (6 bases). Germline values: CDR1 SGHAT, CDR2 FQNNGV. Trimming removed 3 bases from V and 1 base from J, with 12 bases in between. CDR3 length equals 15 residues. The CDR3 coding sequence is TGTGCCAGCAGCTTCGGAGGGATAGTCCAAGAGACCCAGTACTTC. This encodes CASSFGGIVQETQYF.

The rearrangement joins TRBV19 to TRBJ2-2; 7 positions agree with TRBD2. With V trimmed by 6 bases and J by 0 bases, 4 bases remained unmatched. Per germline, CDR1 LNHDA and CDR2 SQIVND (reference sequence). This CDR3 contains 15 residues. The CDR3 here is CASRPLAANTGELFF. The CDR3 DNA reads TGTGCCAGTAGACCCCTAGCGGCGAACACCGGGGAGCTGTTTTTT.

This clone was seen a handful of times. The CDR3 here is CATSEPGQGLGEKLFF. The CDR3 DNA follows: TGTGCCACCAGTGAGCCCGGACAGGGATTAGGGGAAAAACTGTTTTTT. The gene calls are TRBV24-1 and TRBJ1-4; 8 nucleotides align to TRBD1. The V gene's germline CDR1 is KGHDR and CDR2 SFDVKD. The junction had 11 bases not matched to a gene; V was cut back by 4 bases and J by 8 bases. The CDR3 extends over 16 amino acids.

The CDR3 nucleotides read TGTGCCAGCAGTGACTTTAAAGGGGCCGAAGAGACCCAGTACTTC. Its translation: CASSDFKGAEETQYF. V and J are TRBV25-1 and TRBJ2-5; TRBD1 is a possible D gene (5 bases). Trimming pared 3 bases from V and 3 bases from J, leaving 14 bases between. From germline, CDR1 is MGHDK and CDR2 SYGVNS. CDR3 size: 15 residues.

In this sample, this clone turned up once. This chain links TRBV2 with TRBJ2-1, with 9 bases identical to TRBD1. CDR1 and CDR2 (germline): SNHLY, FYNNEI. This CDR3 has 17 amino acids. The V segment lost 2 bases and the J segment 5 bases; nucleotides outside the gene matches: 10. CDR3 nucleotides: TGTGCCAGCAGTGAAACCGGGACAGGGTCTGTCGACAATGAGCAGTTCTTC. It encodes CASSETGTGSVDNEQFF.

With regard to this clone: Other DNA sequences in the sample encode the same CDR3. The chain joins TRBV29-1 to TRBJ1-1; 7 bases match TRBD1. There are 12 residues in the CDR3. The V gene's germline CDR1 is SQVTM and CDR2 ANQGSEA. J was trimmed by 0 bases and V by 6 bases; bases with no gene match: 1. DNA of the CDR3: TGCAGCGTGACAGGGATGAACACTGAAGCTTTCTTT. As protein: CSVTGMNTEAFF.

J is TRBJ2-7 and V is TRBV12-3 or TRBV12-4; the match to TRBD1 covers 8 bases. The CDR3 is made up of 13 amino acids. Trimming cost V 7 bases and J 3 bases; bases outside gene matches: 5. DNA of the CDR3: TGTGCCAGCACCACGGACAGGGACTACGAGCAGTACTTC. Protein product: CASTTDRDYEQYF.

This chain uses TRBV30 with TRBJ2-7, with D uncertain. Between the trimmed V and J ends, which lost 1 base and 3 bases, there was a span of 4 bases. This CDR3 spans 11 amino acids. Germline-derived CDR1 and CDR2 are GTSNPN and SVGIG (reference sequence). The CDR3 nucleotides read TGTGCCTGGAGTGATAGCTACGAGCAGTACTTC. This encodes CAWSDSYEQYF.

The chain couples TRBV7-3 to TRBJ2-1, with 11 bases identical to TRBD1. Germline CDR1 and CDR2: SGHTA and FQGTGA. Unmatched junction bases numbered 9, after V lost 4 bases and J lost 7 bases. The CDR3 totals 16 residues. The CDR3 region has the DNA TGTGCCAGCAGCTCTTCCGGGACAGGGGGAATTAATGAGCAGTTCTTC. This encodes CASSSSGTGGINEQFF.

The V gene is TRBV5-1, the J gene TRBJ1-4; 7 bases line up with TRBD1. The CDR3 has 16 residues. Germline V gene sequence: CDR1 SGHRS, CDR2 YFSETQ. V gave up 3 bases and J gave up 0 bases; unmatched junction bases: 5. CDR3 DNA sequence: TGCGCCAGCAGCTGGAACGGACAGGCAACTAATGAAAAACTGTTTTTT. The encoded protein is CASSWNGQATNEKLFF.

This clone was recorded once. J is TRBJ1-6 and V is TRBV2; 9 nucleotides agree with TRBD1. The junction had 11 bases not matched to a gene; V was cut back by 7 bases and J by 10 bases. The CDR3 runs 15 residues. Germline lookup yields CDR1 SNHLY and CDR2 FYNNEI. Written as DNA, the CDR3 is TGTGCCAGCACCGCCCTGGGACAGGGCCGATCACCCCTCCACTTT. Translating it yields CASTALGQGRSPLHF.

Concerning this clone: Other nucleotide sequences from this sample produce the same CDR3. The chain joins TRBV2 to TRBJ1-1; D call uncertain. Germline V CDR1 and CDR2: SNHLY, FYNNEI. Trimming took 3 bases from V and 1 from J, leaving 6 bases between them. The CDR3 sequence is 13 residues long. DNA of the CDR3: TGTGCCAGCAGTGAGCTAGAGAACACTGAAGCTTTCTTT. Protein: CASSELENTEAFF. The complete variable domain, with remaining parts taken from reference TRBV2 and TRBJ1-1, reads EPEVTQTPSHQVTQMGQEVILRCVPISNHLYFYWYRQILGQKVEFLVSFYNNEISEKSEIFDDQFSVERPDGSNFTLKIRSTKLEDSAMYFCASSELENTEAFFGQGTRLTVV.

The chain combines TRBV5-6 with TRBJ1-1; the match to TRBD1 covers 12 bases. V gave up 4 bases and J gave up 4 bases; unmatched junction bases: 5. The CDR3 extends over 15 amino acids. Germline values: CDR1 SGHDT, CDR2 YYEEEE. CDR3 amino acids: CASSGGTGGLTEAFF. The CDR3 bases are TGTGCCAGCAGCGGAGGGACAGGGGGCCTCACTGAAGCTTTCTTT.

This rearrangement joins TRBV3-1 (or the pseudogene TRBV3-2) to TRBJ2-5, with a possible D match to TRBD2 (7 bases). CDR1 is LGHDT, CDR2 YNNKEL, per germline (reference sequence). This CDR3 is 17 amino acids long. With 3 bases removed from V and 5 bases from J, the gap between germline ends came to 22 bases. CDR3 protein: CASSQVGGDLLSETQYF. CDR3 DNA: TGTGCCAGCAGCCAGGTAGGGGGGGACCTCCTTTCGGAGACCCAGTACTTC.

This clone was counted only a few times. The rearrangement uses TRBV20-1 and TRBJ1-1; 8 bases line up with TRBD1. V shed 1 base, J shed 10 bases, and the junction held 2 bases outside the gene matches. The CDR3 runs 11 residues. CDR1 and CDR2 from the germline V gene are DFQATT and SNEGSKA (reference sequence). CDR3 residues: CSARVDRAAFF. Here the CDR3 DNA reads TGCAGTGCTAGAGTGGACAGGGCAGCTTTCTTT.

In this sample, this clone turned up once. V is TRBV24-1 and J is TRBJ2-1; 8 bases map to TRBD1. J was trimmed by 6 bases and V by 6 bases; bases with no gene match: 3. In germline, CDR1 is KGHDR, CDR2 SFDVKD. The CDR3 has 13 amino acids. The CDR3 sequence is CATSPGGINEQFF. The DNA of the CDR3 is TGTGCCACCAGTCCAGGGGGCATCAATGAGCAGTTCTTC.

The chain links TRBV5-1 to TRBJ1-4; 7 bases are a match to TRBD1. In germline, CDR1 is SGHRS, CDR2 YFSETQ. The junction had 6 bases not matched to a gene; V was cut back by 3 bases and J by 4 bases. The CDR3 spans 15 residues. CDR3 amino acids: CASSWAGTDNEKLFF. Written as DNA, the CDR3 is TGCGCCAGCAGCTGGGCCGGGACAGATAATGAAAAACTGTTTTTT.

This CDR3 is CASREDPAGLPYNEQFF. DNA of the CDR3: TGTGCCAGCAGAGAGGACCCAGCGGGACTACCCTACAATGAGCAGTTCTTC. This chain links TRBV2 with TRBJ2-1; TRBD2 matches 7 bases. The CDR3 totals 17 residues. Trimming cost V 6 bases and J 2 bases; bases outside gene matches: 13. Germline V gene lookup returns CDR1 SNHLY and CDR2 FYNNEI.

The chain joins TRBV9 to TRBJ2-3; 8 nucleotides align to TRBD2. V lost 4 bases to trimming and J lost 6 bases; unmatched junction nucleotides: 7. Germline CDR1 reads SGDLS; CDR2 reads YYNGEE. The CDR3 is 14 residues long. The CDR3 DNA is TGTGCCAGCAGCCCGCAGATAGCGGGGGATACGCAGTATTTT. This gives the protein CASSPQIAGDTQYF.

The chain uses TRBV9 and TRBJ1-6, with a tentative D call TRBD1 (5 bases). The germline V and J ends were trimmed by 0 bases and 9 bases, with 13 bases remaining between them. CDR3 length: 15 amino acids. Per germline, CDR1 SGDLS and CDR2 YYNGEE. CDR3 sequence: CASSVERDLGSPLHF. As DNA, the CDR3 is TGTGCCAGCAGCGTAGAGAGGGACTTAGGTTCACCCCTCCACTTT.

The chain couples TRBV4-1 to TRBJ2-7; 10 bases match TRBD2. The J segment lost 9 bases and the V segment lost 1 base, leaving 15 bases of the junction unmatched. Germline assignment: CDR1 MGHRA and CDR2 YSYEKL. The CDR3 spans 17 residues. The chain's CDR3 is CASSQGTSGGLRISQYF. CDR3 nucleotides: TGCGCCAGCAGCCAAGGGACTAGCGGAGGGCTACGAATTTCGCAGTACTTC.

This clone was counted once. The chain has TRBV19 and TRBJ1-1, with 8 bases that match TRBD1. V trimming: 9 bases; J trimming: 0 bases; junction bases outside the gene matches: 9. Germline CDR1 and CDR2: LNHDA and SQIVND (reference sequence). This CDR3 has 15 residues. CDR3 region: CASSNRDRMNTEAFF. CDR3 sequence (DNA): TGTGCCAGCTCGAACCGGGACAGGATGAACACTGAAGCTTTCTTT.

This chain joins TRBV4-3 and TRBJ1-2, with D perhaps matching TRBD1 (6 bases). The V gene lost 2 bases and the J gene lost 7 bases, with 8 bases spanning the gap. The germline CDR1 and CDR2 sequences are LGHNA and YSLEER. CDR3 length equals 12 residues. The CDR3 DNA reads TGCGCCAGCAGCCAAACAGGGTCTGGCTACACCTTC. Translating it yields CASSQTGSGYTF.

The rearrangement joins TRBV6-2 or TRBV6-3 to TRBJ1-1, with D maybe TRBD1 (5 bases). CDR1 and CDR2 from the germline V gene are MNHEY and SVGEGT. The CDR3 extends over 17 amino acids. V shed 3 bases and J shed 3 bases, with 20 bases lying between them. The CDR3 region is CASSYLSASGGDTEAFF. Here the CDR3 DNA reads TGTGCCAGCAGTTATCTTTCGGCCTCCGGGGGGGACACTGAAGCTTTCTTT.

The CDR3 protein is CASSIMEAASNGANVLTF. The CDR3, as DNA: TGTGCCAGTAGTATTATGGAGGCAGCGTCTAACGGGGCCAACGTCCTGACTTTC. This chain links TRBV19 with TRBJ2-6, with D maybe TRBD2 (5 bases). V dropped 3 bases and J dropped 4 bases, with 19 bases sitting between them. The germline gives CDR1 LNHDA, CDR2 SQIVND (reference sequence). The CDR3 consists of 18 residues.

This clone was recorded only once. The V gene is TRBV5-6, the J gene TRBJ1-3; TRBD1 might be the D (6 bases). The CDR3 consists of 14 residues. V was pared by 4 bases and J by 2 bases, with 10 bases between. Germline-derived CDR1 and CDR2 are SGHDT and YYEEEE. The CDR3 spells CASSLQGAGNTIYF. The CDR3 region has the DNA TGTGCCAGCAGCCTACAGGGTGCTGGAAACACCATATATTTT.

This chain uses TRBV7-3 with TRBJ2-7; TRBD2 matches 10 bases. CDR3 length equals 16 residues. Germline V gene data show CDR1 as SGHTA and CDR2 as FQGTGA. Trimming cost V 4 bases and J 3 bases; bases outside gene matches: 9. The CDR3 nucleotides read TGTGCCAGCAGCTCCCTGCTACTAGCGGGGCTCTACGAGCAGTACTTC. Translating it yields CASSSLLLAGLYEQYF.